The source of this T cell receptor beta chain is a study of T cells after yellow fever vaccination. TCRdb re-analysed the 5' RACE reads in MiXCR, keeping a single row per CDR3 protein. The top ten clones hold 2.5% to 4% of a sample with hundreds of thousands of distinct CDR3 sequences, around 12% of them seen once. V was clipped by 6 bases and J by 3 bases; unmatched bases: 7. This CDR3 spans 16 amino acids. This sample comprised CD4+ T cells sorted from PBMCs, obtained 15 days after the yellow fever booster vaccination. The sequence was collected from a man younger than 30 who received the YFV17D yellow fever vaccine. This chain links TRBV12-3 or TRBV12-4 with TRBJ2-2, with 10 bases fitting TRBD1. In nucleotides, the CDR3 is TGTGCCAGCAGACGACAGGGGGCGTTGGACACCGGGGAGCTGTTTTTT. It yields the protein CASRRQGALDTGELFF.